Each of the 8 T cell receptor beta chains below was sequenced from the same sample in a study of blood T cell repertoires in COVID-19. Method: immunoSEQ multiplex PCR; TCRdb's copy keeps in-frame clones and lacks some. The data show 300,000 to 350,000 clones, approximately 89% seen once. The sequenced sample was PBMCs or T cells enriched from blood (not recorded which). Receptor source: a woman aged 30 to 39 who had recovered from COVID-19.

V usage is TRBV6-5 and J usage is TRBJ2-7, with a weak D call TRBD1 (5 bases). Germline V gene sequence: CDR1 MNHEY, CDR2 SVGAGI. There are 14 residues in the CDR3. Deletions cut 5 bases from V and 4 bases from J, with 15 bases between. CDR3 bases: TGTGCCAGCAGTAACACAGGAGTAACTTACGAGCAGTACTTC. Its protein product is CASSNTGVTYEQYF.

The chain joins TRBV19 to TRBJ1-5; TRBD1 might be the D (5 bases). This CDR3 spans 17 amino acids. V was cut by 9 bases and J by 1 base, with 22 bases left in between. The germline CDR1 and CDR2 sequences are LNHDA and SQIVND (reference sequence). Here the CDR3 reads CASLATVMRPSNQPQHF. The CDR3 coding sequence is TGTGCCAGCCTGGCGACAGTTATGCGGCCCAGCAATCAGCCCCAGCATTTT.

This clone was seen only once. The J gene is TRBJ1-1, the V gene TRBV2; the match to TRBD1 covers 9 bases. V shed 6 bases, J shed 1 base, and the junction held 9 bases outside the gene matches. The germline CDR1 and CDR2 sequences are SNHLY and FYNNEI. CDR3 length equals 16 residues. The CDR3 sequence is CASRANTGGWNTEAFF. Written as DNA, the CDR3 is TGTGCCAGCAGGGCGAACACAGGGGGCTGGAACACTGAAGCTTTCTTT. The variable domain in full, completed from reference TRBV2 and TRBJ1-1, reads EPEVTQTPSHQVTQMGQEVILRCVPISNHLYFYWYRQILGQKVEFLVSFYNNEISEKSEIFDDQFSVERPDGSNFTLKIRSTKLEDSAMYFCASRANTGGWNTEAFFGQGTRLTVV.

This chain joins TRBV7-6 and TRBJ1-1; possible D gene TRBD1, 5 bases. The CDR3 extends over 15 amino acids. V lost 1 base, J lost 4 bases, and 13 bases lay in between. Germline V gene sequence: CDR1 SGHVS, CDR2 FNYEAQ. The CDR3 DNA is TGTGCCAGCAGCTTAGGAGTCATGGGGGGCACTGAAGCTTTCTTT. It yields the protein CASSLGVMGGTEAFF.

The CDR3 reads CASSPGPTEAFF. CDR3 coding DNA: TGTGCCAGCAGCCCTGGCCCCACTGAAGCTTTCTTT. The gene calls are TRBV13 and TRBJ1-1; no definite D call. The V and J ends lost 5 bases and 4 bases respectively, with 8 bases between them. This CDR3 comprises 12 residues. Germline lookup yields CDR1 PRHDT and CDR2 FYEKMQ (reference sequence).

The chain is built from TRBV7-9 and TRBJ1-1; D is unresolved. This CDR3 is 12 amino acids long. Germline lookup yields CDR1 SEHNR and CDR2 FQNEAQ (reference sequence). The ends were cut back, 2 bases at V and 12 bases at J, with 13 bases in the middle. The CDR3 coding sequence is TGTGCCAGCAGCTTAATGGTCGGGATGCCTTTCTTT. Protein sequence: CASSLMVGMPFF. Supplemented by reference TRBV7-9 and TRBJ1-1, the full variable domain reads DTGVSQNPRHKITKRGQNVTFRCDPISEHNRLYWYRQTLGQGPEFLTYFQNEAQLEKSRLLSDRFSAERPKGSFSTLEIQRTEQGDSAMYLCASSLMVGMPFFGQGTRLTVV.

CDR3 sequence (DNA): TGCGCCAGCAGCTTAGGGACATCGAGCACCGGGGAGCTGTTTTTT. Translation gives CASSLGTSSTGELFF. The genes are TRBV5-1 and TRBJ2-2, with a weak D call TRBD1 (6 bases). The CDR3 runs to 15 residues. V lost 2 bases and J 4 bases, leaving 12 bases between the germline ends. Germline-derived CDR1 and CDR2 are SGHRS and YFSETQ.

J is TRBJ1-1 and V is TRBV9; possibly TRBD1 for D (6 bases). This CDR3 has 15 amino acids. The V end lost 3 bases, the J end lost 1 base, and 13 bases lay between the germline ends. CDR1 is SGDLS, CDR2 YYNGEE, per germline. CDR3 sequence reads: CASSARGGTNTEAFF. The CDR3 DNA is TGTGCCAGCAGCGCGAGGGGGGGAACGAACACTGAAGCTTTCTTT.